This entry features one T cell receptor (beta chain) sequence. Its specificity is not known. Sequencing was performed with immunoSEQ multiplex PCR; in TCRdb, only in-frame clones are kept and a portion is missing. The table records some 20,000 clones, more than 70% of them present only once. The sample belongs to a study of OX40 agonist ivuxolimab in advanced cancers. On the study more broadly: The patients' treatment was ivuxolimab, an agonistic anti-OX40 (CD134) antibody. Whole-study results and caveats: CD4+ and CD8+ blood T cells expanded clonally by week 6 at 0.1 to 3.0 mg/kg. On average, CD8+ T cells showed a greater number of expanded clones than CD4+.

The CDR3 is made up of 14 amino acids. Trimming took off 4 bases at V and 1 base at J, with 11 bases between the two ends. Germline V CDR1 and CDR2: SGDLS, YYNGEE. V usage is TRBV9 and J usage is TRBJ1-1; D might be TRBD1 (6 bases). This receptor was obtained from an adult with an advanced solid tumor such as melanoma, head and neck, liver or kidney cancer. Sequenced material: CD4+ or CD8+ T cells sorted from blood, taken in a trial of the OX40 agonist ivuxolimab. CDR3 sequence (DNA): TGTGCCAGCAGCAAGCGGGGGCCGAACACTGAAGCTTTCTTT. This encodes CASSKRGPNTEAFF.